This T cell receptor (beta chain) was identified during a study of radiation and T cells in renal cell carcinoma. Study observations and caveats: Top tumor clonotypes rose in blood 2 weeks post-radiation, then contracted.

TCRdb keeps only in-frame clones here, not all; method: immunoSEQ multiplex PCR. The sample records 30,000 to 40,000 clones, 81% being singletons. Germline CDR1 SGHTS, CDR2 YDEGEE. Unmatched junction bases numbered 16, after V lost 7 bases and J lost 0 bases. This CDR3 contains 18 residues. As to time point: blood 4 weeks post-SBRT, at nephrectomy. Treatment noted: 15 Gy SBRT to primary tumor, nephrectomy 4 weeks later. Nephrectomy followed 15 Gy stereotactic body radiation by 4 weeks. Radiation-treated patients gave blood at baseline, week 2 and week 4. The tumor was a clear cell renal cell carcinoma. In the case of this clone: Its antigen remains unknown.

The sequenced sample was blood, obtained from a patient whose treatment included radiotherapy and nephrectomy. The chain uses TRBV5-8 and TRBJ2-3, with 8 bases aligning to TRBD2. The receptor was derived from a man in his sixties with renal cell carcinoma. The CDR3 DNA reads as TGTGCCAGCCCAGCTTGGATTCGCCTAGCGGGTAGCACAGATACGCAGTATTTT. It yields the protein CASPAWIRLAGSTDTQYF.